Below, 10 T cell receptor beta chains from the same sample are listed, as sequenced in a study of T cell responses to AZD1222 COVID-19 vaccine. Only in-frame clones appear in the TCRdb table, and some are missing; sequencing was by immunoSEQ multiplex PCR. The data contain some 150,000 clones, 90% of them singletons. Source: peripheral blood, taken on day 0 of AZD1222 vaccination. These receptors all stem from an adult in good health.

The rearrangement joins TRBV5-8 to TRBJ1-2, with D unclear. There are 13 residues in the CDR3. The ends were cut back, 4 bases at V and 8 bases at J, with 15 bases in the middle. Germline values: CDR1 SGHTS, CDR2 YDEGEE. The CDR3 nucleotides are TGTGCCAGCAGCCAGCGGGTGGCTCAGGGCTACACCTTC. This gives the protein CASSQRVAQGYTF.

The CDR3: CASSLSGVQTNEKLFF. For the CDR3, the DNA is TGTGCCAGCAGTCTCTCAGGGGTACAAACTAATGAAAAACTGTTTTTT. The chain couples TRBV28 to TRBJ1-4; TRBD1 is a possible D gene (6 bases). The germline CDR1 and CDR2 sequences are MDHEN and SYDVKM. CDR3 size: 16 residues. V was cut by 5 bases and J by 1 base, with 14 bases left in between.

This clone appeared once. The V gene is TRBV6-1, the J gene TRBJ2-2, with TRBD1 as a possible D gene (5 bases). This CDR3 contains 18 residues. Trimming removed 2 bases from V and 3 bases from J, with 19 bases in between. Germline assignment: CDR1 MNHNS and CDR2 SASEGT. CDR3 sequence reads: CASSEQVRASRDTGELFF. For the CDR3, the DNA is TGTGCCAGCAGTGAACAGGTCAGGGCCTCTAGGGACACCGGGGAGCTGTTTTTT.

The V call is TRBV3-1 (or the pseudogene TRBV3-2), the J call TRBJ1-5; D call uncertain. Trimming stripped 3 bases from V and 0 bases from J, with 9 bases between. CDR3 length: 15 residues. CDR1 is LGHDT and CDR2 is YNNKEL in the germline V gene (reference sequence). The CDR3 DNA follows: TGTGCCAGCAGCCAGGGCTGGGATAGCAATCAGCCCCAGCATTTT. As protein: CASSQGWDSNQPQHF.

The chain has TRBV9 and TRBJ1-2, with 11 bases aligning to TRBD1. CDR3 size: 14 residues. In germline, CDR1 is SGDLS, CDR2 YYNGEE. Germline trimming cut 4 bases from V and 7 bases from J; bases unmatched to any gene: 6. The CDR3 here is CASSSGTGGSGYTF. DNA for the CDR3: TGTGCCAGCAGCTCCGGGACAGGGGGTAGTGGCTACACCTTC.

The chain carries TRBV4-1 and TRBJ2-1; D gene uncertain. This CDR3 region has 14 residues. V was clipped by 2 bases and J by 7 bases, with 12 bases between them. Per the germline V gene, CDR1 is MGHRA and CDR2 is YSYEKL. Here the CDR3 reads CASSQLSTENEQFF. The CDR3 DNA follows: TGCGCCAGCAGCCAACTATCCACTGAGAATGAGCAGTTCTTC.

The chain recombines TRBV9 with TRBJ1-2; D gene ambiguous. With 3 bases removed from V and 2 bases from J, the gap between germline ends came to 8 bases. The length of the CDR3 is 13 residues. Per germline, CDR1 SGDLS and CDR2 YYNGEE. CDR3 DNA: TGTGCCAGCAGCGCAGATCCAAACTATGGCTACACCTTC. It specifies CASSADPNYGYTF.

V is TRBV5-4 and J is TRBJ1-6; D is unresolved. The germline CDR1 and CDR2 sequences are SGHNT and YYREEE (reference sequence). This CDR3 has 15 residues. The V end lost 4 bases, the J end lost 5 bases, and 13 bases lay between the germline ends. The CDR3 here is CASSQGGGDNSPLHF. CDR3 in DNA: TGTGCCAGCAGCCAAGGTGGCGGAGATAATTCACCCCTCCACTTT.

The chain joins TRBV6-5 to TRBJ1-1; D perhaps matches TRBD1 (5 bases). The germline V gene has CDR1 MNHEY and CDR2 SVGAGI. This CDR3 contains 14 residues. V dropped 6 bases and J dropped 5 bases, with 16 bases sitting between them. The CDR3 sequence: CASRPGTAVTEAFF. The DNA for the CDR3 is TGTGCCAGCAGACCCGGGACGGCGGTAACTGAAGCTTTCTTT.

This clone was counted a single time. The CDR3, as DNA: TGTGCCAGCAGCCAAAAGGGACTAGCGGGAGGTGAGCAGTTCTTC. Translated: CASSQKGLAGGEQFF. The J gene is TRBJ2-1, the V gene TRBV7-9, with 15 bases that match TRBD2. With 5 bases clipped from V and 9 bases from J, the junction kept 5 bases outside the gene matches. The CDR3 runs 15 residues. CDR1 and CDR2 from the germline V gene are SEHNR and FQNEAQ (reference sequence).